What follows are 28 T cell receptor beta chains derived from one specimen sequenced in a study of shared clonotypes between healthy human individuals. TCRdb's table, derived via immunoSEQ multiplex PCR, lists solely in-frame clones and lacks some. The sample includes some 1.4 million clones, 96% of them seen just once. Sequencing was done on a sample of naive CD4+ T cells sorted from blood. Subset reported: CD45RA+ positively selected. These receptors all come from a young man in good health.

The V gene is TRBV5-1, the J gene TRBJ2-3, with TRBD1 matching over 9 bases. The CDR3 runs 14 residues. V lost 3 bases to trimming and J lost 6 bases; unmatched junction nucleotides: 5. CDR1 and CDR2 from the germline V gene are SGHRS and YFSETQ. The CDR3 loop reads CASSYTGTGDTQYF. The CDR3 nucleotides read TGCGCCAGCAGCTACACCGGGACAGGGGATACGCAGTATTTT.

The V gene is TRBV19, the J gene TRBJ1-5; 7 positions match TRBD1. Germline lookup yields CDR1 LNHDA and CDR2 SQIVND (reference sequence). CDR3 length: 15 residues. V lost 3 bases to trimming and J lost 3 bases; unmatched junction nucleotides: 5. The CDR3 loop reads CASSMGQPLNQPQHF. CDR3 nucleotides: TGTGCCAGTAGTATGGGACAGCCCCTCAATCAGCCCCAGCATTTT.

This chain uses TRBV5-6 with TRBJ1-3; weak D call: TRBD1 (5 bases). The CDR3 runs to 16 residues. CDR1 and CDR2 (germline): SGHDT, YYEEEE. Trimming stripped 4 bases from V and 0 bases from J, with 14 bases between. This CDR3 reads CASSIRDRSSGNTIYF. The DNA for the CDR3 is TGTGCCAGCAGCATACGGGACCGGAGCTCTGGAAACACCATATATTTT. Supplemented by reference TRBV5-6 and TRBJ1-3, the full variable domain reads DAGVTQSPTHLIKTRGQQVTLRCSPKSGHDTVSWYQQALGQGPQFIFQYYEEEERQRGNFPDRFSGHQFPNYSSELNVNALLLGDSALYLCASSIRDRSSGNTIYFGEGSWLTVV.

The genes are TRBV7-9 and TRBJ2-1; no clear D gene. The CDR3 has 13 amino acids. V was pared by 1 base and J by 4 bases, with 5 bases between. CDR1 is SEHNR, CDR2 FQNEAQ, per germline (reference sequence). The CDR3 loop is CASSLELYNEQFF. The CDR3 nucleotides are TGTGCCAGCAGCTTAGAACTTTACAATGAGCAGTTCTTC.

V and J are TRBV14 and TRBJ1-4; D remains ambiguous. From germline, CDR1 is SGHDN and CDR2 FVKESK. This CDR3 has 14 amino acids. Between the trimmed V and J ends, which lost 6 bases and 3 bases, there was a span of 11 bases. In nucleotides, the CDR3 is TGTGCCAGCAGTCTAAGTGGAGCTAATGAAAAACTGTTTTTT. This sequence encodes CASSLSGANEKLFF.

V is TRBV28 and J is TRBJ2-5, with a tentative D call TRBD1 (5 bases). V lost 6 bases and J lost 1, with 6 bases in between. There are 12 residues in the CDR3. The germline CDR1 and CDR2 sequences are MDHEN and SYDVKM. CDR3 residues: CASRDTQETQYF. In nucleotides, the CDR3 is TGTGCCAGCAGGGACACCCAAGAGACCCAGTACTTC. The complete variable domain, with remaining parts taken from reference TRBV28 and TRBJ2-5, reads DVKVTQSSRYLVKRTGEKVFLECVQDMDHENMFWYRQDPGLGLRLIYFSYDVKMKEKGDIPEGYSVSREKKERFSLILESASTNQTSMYLCASRDTQETQYFGPGTRLLVL.

This clone was counted once. This chain uses TRBV5-4 with TRBJ2-3; no firm D call. V was cut by 0 bases and J by 4 bases, with 6 bases left in between. This CDR3 spans 13 amino acids. Germline V CDR1 and CDR2: SGHNT, YYREEE (reference sequence). The CDR3 here is CASSLEAPDTQYF. Here the CDR3 DNA reads TGTGCCAGCAGCTTGGAAGCCCCAGATACGCAGTATTTT.

The chain is built from TRBV2 and TRBJ2-7; TRBD1 matches 10 bases. The CDR3 is 17 residues long. The V segment lost 4 bases and the J segment 2 bases; nucleotides outside the gene matches: 11. Per the germline V gene, CDR1 is SNHLY and CDR2 is FYNNEI. The CDR3 DNA reads TGTGCCAGCAGTGGCTGGGGAGGACAGGGGGTACCCTACGAGCAGTACTTC. This gives the protein CASSGWGGQGVPYEQYF.

This clone came up once. The J gene is TRBJ2-1, the V gene TRBV7-8, with TRBD2 matching 8 bases. The germline gives CDR1 SGHVS, CDR2 FQNEAQ. This CDR3 has 14 amino acids. The V segment lost 8 bases and the J segment 4 bases; nucleotides outside the gene matches: 7. The CDR3 spells CASEAGGAYNEQFF. The CDR3 DNA is TGTGCCAGCGAGGCGGGAGGTGCGTACAATGAGCAGTTCTTC.

The V gene is TRBV15, the J gene TRBJ2-2; either TRBD1 or TRBD2 may supply D (6 bases each). This CDR3 is 16 amino acids long. Trimming cost V 9 bases and J 6 bases, with 23 bases left between them. The V gene's germline CDR1 is LNHNV and CDR2 YYDKDF (reference sequence). The CDR3 here is CATKGGGRMLSGELFF. The DNA of the CDR3 is TGTGCCACTAAGGGTGGGGGGCGGATGCTGTCCGGGGAGCTGTTTTTT.

The rearrangement uses TRBV15 and TRBJ1-5, with no clear D. This CDR3 comprises 14 residues. CDR1 and CDR2 (germline): LNHNV, YYDKDF (reference sequence). V dropped 5 bases and J dropped 7 bases, with 15 bases sitting between them. In nucleotides, the CDR3 is TGTGCCACCAGCGAGTTGTTGGGAGCCCAGCCCCAGCATTTT. Its translation is CATSELLGAQPQHF.

The V call is TRBV27, the J call TRBJ2-7; 12 positions agree with TRBD2. Germline V gene sequence: CDR1 MNHEY, CDR2 SMNVEV (reference sequence). J gave up 3 bases and V 5 bases, and 20 bases lay outside the gene matches. The CDR3 loop spans 20 amino acids. Written as DNA, the CDR3 is TGTGCCAGCAGTCCCCAGCCCGGACTAGCGGGAAAACGCCACGGCTACGAGCAGTACTTC. This codes for CASSPQPGLAGKRHGYEQYF.

Of note for this clone: Other nucleotide sequences in the sample specify the same CDR3. The chain recombines TRBV5-4 with TRBJ2-5; TRBD1 aligns across 7 bases. Germline values: CDR1 SGHNT, CDR2 YYREEE (reference sequence). After removal of 4 bases from V and 2 bases from J, the junction contained 2 bases not matched to a gene. The CDR3 consists of 13 residues. This CDR3 reads CASSQTGQETQYF. The CDR3 DNA reads as TGTGCCAGCAGCCAGACAGGGCAAGAGACCCAGTACTTC.

CDR3 bases: TGTGCCAGCCATCGACAGGGGCGAGGATACACTGAAGCTTTCTTT. Protein: CASHRQGRGYTEAFF. The rearrangement uses TRBV6-6 and TRBJ1-1; 8 bases match TRBD1. The CDR3 loop spans 15 amino acids. The germline V gene has CDR1 MNHNY and CDR2 SVGAGI (reference sequence). The ends lost 8 bases at V and 3 bases at J; junction bases unmatched: 11.

The chain joins TRBV27 to TRBJ2-2, with D perhaps assigned TRBD1 or TRBD2 (5 bases each). V lost 5 bases and J 7 bases, leaving 14 bases between the germline ends. The V gene's germline CDR1 is MNHEY and CDR2 SMNVEV (reference sequence). CDR3 size: 14 residues. The DNA of the CDR3 is TGTGCCAGCAGTGATCTGGGGACCCGCGGGGAGCTGTTTTTT. It codes for CASSDLGTRGELFF.

The chain employs TRBV5-4 and TRBJ2-3, with D unresolved. This CDR3 spans 14 amino acids. V lost 3 bases and J lost 5, with 13 bases in between. In germline, CDR1 is SGHNT, CDR2 YYREEE (reference sequence). In DNA form, the CDR3 reads TGTGCCAGCAGCTCGGATTTAGGGTTAGATACGCAGTATTTT. Amino acid sequence: CASSSDLGLDTQYF.

In this sample, this clone turned up once. This chain uses TRBV7-6 with TRBJ2-1; TRBD1 agrees at 9 bases. The germline CDR1 and CDR2 sequences are SGHVS and FNYEAQ. CDR3 length equals 15 residues. V was pared by 3 bases and J by 4 bases, with 4 bases of the junction left unmatched. The CDR3: CASSLGGQGYNEQFF. The CDR3 DNA follows: TGTGCCAGCAGCTTGGGGGGACAGGGTTACAATGAGCAGTTCTTC.

The rearrangement uses TRBV21-1 and TRBJ2-2. TRBV21-1 represents a pseudogene. The CDR3 runs 15 residues. DNA for the CDR3: TGTGCCAGCAGCAAGGGTGAATGGGGCACCGGGGAGCTGTTTTTT. Amino acids: CASSKGEWGTGELFF.

The rearrangement joins TRBV28 to TRBJ1-2, with no clear D. The CDR3 loop spans 16 amino acids. V was shortened by 1 base and J by 5 bases, with 17 bases between the two germline ends. CDR1 MDHEN and CDR2 SYDVKM come from the germline V gene. CDR3 in amino acids: CASSLLVGGLTYGYTF. CDR3 nucleotides: TGTGCCAGCAGTTTATTAGTTGGTGGCCTTACTTATGGCTACACCTTC.

The chain uses TRBV6-5 and TRBJ1-2; weak D call: TRBD1 (5 bases). V shed 4 bases and J shed 4 bases, with 10 bases lying between them. Germline V lookup: CDR1 MNHEY, CDR2 SVGAGI. The CDR3 consists of 13 residues. The CDR3 sequence is CASSLDGGYGYTF. The CDR3 DNA sequence: TGTGCCAGCAGTTTAGACGGGGGCTATGGCTACACCTTC.

This sequence joins TRBV7-8 and TRBJ2-7; no reliable D call. CDR1 is SGHVS, CDR2 FQNEAQ, per germline. The V gene lost 3 bases and the J gene lost 2 bases, with 11 bases spanning the gap. This CDR3 is 14 amino acids long. CDR3 loop: CASSFYPGAYEQYF. The CDR3 DNA sequence: TGTGCCAGCAGCTTTTATCCAGGAGCCTACGAGCAGTACTTC.

The gene calls are TRBV4-1 and TRBJ2-5; TRBD1 agrees at 8 bases. This CDR3 has 16 residues. Germline V gene lookup returns CDR1 MGHRA and CDR2 YSYEKL. V shed 4 bases and J 4 bases; nucleotides not matched to a gene: 11. CDR3 coding DNA: TGCGCCAGCAGCCTTCGGCAGGGGGCTTGGGGAGAGACCCAGTACTTC. This sequence encodes CASSLRQGAWGETQYF.

The genes are TRBV7-2 and TRBJ2-1, with D possibly being TRBD2 (5 bases). V dropped 1 base and J dropped 14 bases, with 15 bases sitting between them. This CDR3 is built from 13 residues. CDR1 and CDR2 (germline): SGHTA, FQGNSA. The CDR3 sequence: CASSLEFSGTKFF. For the CDR3, the DNA is TGTGCCAGCAGCTTAGAGTTCTCGGGAACTAAGTTCTTC.

The chain links TRBV7-2 to TRBJ2-1; 13 bases map to TRBD2. CDR1 and CDR2 (germline): SGHTA, FQGNSA. V was pared by 1 base and J by 5 bases, with 5 bases of the junction left unmatched. There are 17 residues in the CDR3. CDR3: CASSLVSGTSGNNEQFF. For the CDR3, the DNA is TGTGCCAGCAGCTTAGTTTCCGGGACTAGCGGGAACAATGAGCAGTTCTTC.

This chain links TRBV5-4 with TRBJ2-1; tentative D call: TRBD2 (6 bases). Between the trimmed V and J ends, which lost 4 bases and 9 bases, there was a span of 17 bases. CDR3 size: 14 residues. Germline CDR1 SGHNT, CDR2 YYREEE (reference sequence). The CDR3 sequence: CASSPSTREIEQFF. The CDR3 DNA sequence: TGTGCCAGCAGCCCATCGACTAGGGAGATTGAGCAGTTCTTC. The full variable domain, in which reference TRBV5-4 and TRBJ2-1 provide the parts outside the CDR3, is ETGVTQSPTHLIKTRGQQVTLRCSSQSGHNTVSWYQQALGQGPQFIFQYYREEENGRGNFPPRFSGLQFPNYSSELNVNALELDDSALYLCASSPSTREIEQFFGPGTRLTVL.

J is TRBJ2-7 and V is TRBV7-2; D is ambiguous. The CDR3 loop spans 14 amino acids. The germline V gene has CDR1 SGHTA and CDR2 FQGNSA. The V and J ends lost 1 base and 3 bases respectively, with 10 bases between them. The CDR3 coding sequence is TGTGCCAGCAGCTTAGTTGGATTGTACTACGAGCAGTACTTC. It translates to CASSLVGLYYEQYF.

This rearrangement joins TRBV21-1 to TRBJ1-2. TRBV21-1 is annotated as a pseudogene. The CDR3 extends over 13 amino acids. CDR3 in amino acids: CASSKAVDYGYTF. Written as DNA, the CDR3 is TGTGCCAGCAGCAAAGCGGTGGACTATGGCTACACCTTC.

Concerning this clone itself: The same CDR3 also results from other DNA sequences found in this sample. In nucleotides, the CDR3 is TGTGCCAGCAGCTTAGCAAGGGGAGAGACCCAGTACTTC. Amino acids: CASSLARGETQYF. The chain uses TRBV7-9 and TRBJ2-5, with D possibly being TRBD1 (5 bases). In germline, CDR1 is SEHNR, CDR2 FQNEAQ (reference sequence). V was clipped by 0 bases and J by 4 bases, with 6 bases between them. The CDR3 consists of 13 residues. Combining the CDR3 with reference TRBV7-9 and TRBJ2-5 gives the whole variable domain DTGVSQNPRHKITKRGQNVTFRCDPISEHNRLYWYRQTLGQGPEFLTYFQNEAQLEKSRLLSDRFSAERPKGSFSTLEIQRTEQGDSAMYLCASSLARGETQYFGPGTRLLVL.